This TCR beta chain was recovered during a study of OX40 agonist ivuxolimab in advanced cancers. V lost 7 bases to trimming and J lost 4 bases; unmatched junction nucleotides: 7. The CDR3 is made up of 15 amino acids. Germline V CDR1 and CDR2: SGHRS, YFSETQ. The data were produced by immunoSEQ multiplex PCR, yet TCRdb's version contains in-frame clones alone and is incomplete. The sample yields more than 25,000 clones, approximately 86% seen once. The sample in question was CD4+ or CD8+ T cells sorted from blood, obtained in a trial of the OX40 agonist ivuxolimab. The receptor's source is an adult with an advanced solid tumor such as melanoma, head and neck, liver or kidney cancer. The gene calls are TRBV5-1 and TRBJ2-3; 12 positions agree with TRBD2. As DNA, the CDR3 is TGCGCCAGCTTGCTAGCGGGGGGGCAGTCAGATACGCAGTATTTT. Translation gives CASLLAGGQSDTQYF.